The clone carrying this T cell receptor (beta chain) was detected ten times or more. RNA transcripts were the source from which TCR beta CDR3 regions were amplified. Investigators did first-round RT-PCR with HTBI primers, then second-round multiplex PCR. TCRdb redid the calling of the multiplex PCR reads with MiXCR, one entry per CDR3 protein. The sample yields more than 550,000 distinct CDR3 sequences, over 40% seen once. This entry belongs to a study of Graves' ophthalmopathy and Graves' hyperthyroidism. Isolation of PBMCs was performed using roughly 10 ml of fresh peripheral blood. The CDR3 sequence is 11 residues long. Germline-derived CDR1 and CDR2 are DFQATT and SNEGSKA (reference sequence).

This receptor was obtained from an adult man with Graves' ophthalmopathy. The chain uses TRBV20-1 and TRBJ1-2; D may be TRBD1 (6 bases). Sequencing was carried out using peripheral blood. DNA for the CDR3: TGCAGCCCGAGGGGGGACTATGGCTACACCTTC. Its translation is CSPRGDYGYTF.